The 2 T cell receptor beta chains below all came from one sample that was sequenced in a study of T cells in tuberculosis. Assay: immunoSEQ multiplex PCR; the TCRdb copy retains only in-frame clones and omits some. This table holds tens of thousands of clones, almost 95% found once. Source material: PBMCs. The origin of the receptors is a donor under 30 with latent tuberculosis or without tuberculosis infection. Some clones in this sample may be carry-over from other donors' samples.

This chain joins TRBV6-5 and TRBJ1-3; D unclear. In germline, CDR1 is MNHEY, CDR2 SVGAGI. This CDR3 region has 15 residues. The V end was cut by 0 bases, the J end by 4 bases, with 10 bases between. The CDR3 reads CASSYSGRVGNTIYF. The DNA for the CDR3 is TGTGCCAGCAGTTACTCGGGGAGGGTCGGAAACACCATATATTTT.

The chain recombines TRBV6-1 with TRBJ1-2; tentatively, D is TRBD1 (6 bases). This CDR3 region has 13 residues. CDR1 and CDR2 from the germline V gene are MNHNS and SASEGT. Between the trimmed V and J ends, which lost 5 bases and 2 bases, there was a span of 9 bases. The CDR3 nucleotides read TGTGCCAGCAGTTTAACAGGGAACTATGGCTACACCTTC. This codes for CASSLTGNYGYTF.